What follows is one T cell receptor (beta chain) and its context. This CDR3 contains 16 residues. The germline V gene encodes CDR1 MGHRA and CDR2 YSYEKL. V lost 8 bases, J lost 2 bases, and 20 bases lay in between. TCRdb's copy holds only in-frame clones and misses some; the assay was immunoSEQ multiplex PCR. Of 300,000 to 400,000 clones listed, around 87% were seen once; the top ten hold about 2.3%. These data originate in a study of blood T cell repertoires in COVID-19. Sequencing was done on a sample of peripheral blood. The receptor comes from an older woman with COVID-19, enrolled during active disease. This chain connects TRBV4-1 to TRBJ2-3; TRBD2 might be the D (6 bases). For the CDR3, the DNA is TGCGCCAGCGGAGCGGGCAAAAATCTCCCCACAGATACGCAGTATTTT. Translated, it gives CASGAGKNLPTDTQYF.